The entry that follows covers one T cell receptor (beta chain) sequence. Its antigen is not identified. These data come from a study of cytomegalovirus exposure and HLA in healthy donors. Study results and limitations: In all likelihood, a cluster of highly shared sequence variants was a sequencing artifact.

The PCR made use of 60 Vbeta and 13 Jbeta primers. The data were produced by immunoSEQ multiplex PCR, yet TCRdb's version contains in-frame clones alone and is incomplete. The data contain more than 95,000 clones, around 75% of them seen just once; the ten biggest clones take up roughly 1.2%. The CDR3 has 16 residues. CDR1 LNHDA and CDR2 SQIVND come from the germline V gene (reference sequence). V lost 2 bases, J lost 7 bases, and 18 bases lay in between. V is TRBV19 and J is TRBJ1-5, with TRBD1 as a possible D gene (6 bases). The TCR originated in a man aged 35-49 years in good health and CMV-seronegative. The sample consisted of PBMCs. CDR3: CASSIPGTFSSQPQHF. Written as DNA, the CDR3 is TGTGCCAGTAGTATACCCGGGACATTTTCCAGCCAGCCCCAGCATTTT. The whole variable domain, remainder taken from reference TRBV19 and TRBJ1-5, is DGGITQSPKYLFRKEGQNVTLSCEQNLNHDAMYWYRQDPGQGLRLIYYSQIVNDFQKGDIAEGYSVSREKKESFPLTVTSAQKNPTAFYLCASSIPGTFSSQPQHFGDGTRLSIL.